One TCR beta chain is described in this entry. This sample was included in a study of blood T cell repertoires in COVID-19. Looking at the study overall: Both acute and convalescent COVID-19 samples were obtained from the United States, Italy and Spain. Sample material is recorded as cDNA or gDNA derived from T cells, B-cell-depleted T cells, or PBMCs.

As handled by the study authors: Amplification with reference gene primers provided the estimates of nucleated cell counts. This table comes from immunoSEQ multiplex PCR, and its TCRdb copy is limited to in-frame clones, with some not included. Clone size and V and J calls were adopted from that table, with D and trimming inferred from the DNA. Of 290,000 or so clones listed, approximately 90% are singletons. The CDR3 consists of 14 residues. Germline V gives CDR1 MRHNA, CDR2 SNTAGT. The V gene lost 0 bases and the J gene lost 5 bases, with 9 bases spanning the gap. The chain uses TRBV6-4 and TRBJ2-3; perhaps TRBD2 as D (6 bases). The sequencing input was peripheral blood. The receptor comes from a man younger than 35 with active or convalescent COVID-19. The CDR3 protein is CASSDSRRGDTQYF. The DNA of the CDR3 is TGTGCCAGCAGTGACTCTAGGAGGGGAGATACGCAGTATTTT.